Listed below are T cell receptor beta chains from one sample, sequenced in a study of MAIT cells during Salmonella Paratyphi A infection. TCRdb processed the 5' RACE reads anew with MiXCR; each CDR3 protein has one entry. Altogether approximately 540 distinct CDR3 sequences are present, less than 45% being singletons, with the ten largest covering 50% to 75%. The specimen comprised MAIT cells from blood, sampled at the last sampling point of the challenge study. Receptors originate from a person between 18 and 69 years old who was deliberately infected with Salmonella Paratyphi A in a paratyphoid fever challenge study. CDR3s leave out the opening cysteine and the closing phenylalanine or tryptophan.

v_call: TRBV24-1; j_call: TRBJ2-2; cdr3_aa: ATSDPYRGENTGELF
v_call: TRBV5-1; j_call: TRBJ2-1; cdr3_aa: ASSWVPGGGLAGANEQF
v_call: TRBV4-2; j_call: TRBJ2-3; cdr3_aa: ASRQIAGGVTDTQY
v_call: TRBV5-5; j_call: TRBJ2-1; cdr3_aa: ASTRDGEPPIGEQF
v_call: TRBV20-1; j_call: TRBJ2-7; cdr3_aa: SARDGDRGEQY
v_call: TRBV4-2; j_call: TRBJ2-3; cdr3_aa: ASSQSSSNTDTQY
v_call: TRBV29-1; j_call: TRBJ1-2; cdr3_aa: SVEIGGKGYT
v_call: TRBV20-1; j_call: TRBJ1-2; cdr3_aa: SARDRQEYGYT
v_call: TRBV7-3; j_call: TRBJ2-1; cdr3_aa: ASSFYICSASELAQDYNEQF
v_call: TRBV29-1; j_call: TRBJ2-2; cdr3_aa: SESSGSWAGELF
v_call: TRBV20-1; j_call: TRBJ1-1; cdr3_aa: SAAPTGGWDGGEAF
v_call: TRBV6-4; j_call: TRBJ2-1; cdr3_aa: ASSPTSGSQHEQF
v_call: TRBV2; j_call: TRBJ2-1; cdr3_aa: ASSARSSGSHNEQF
v_call: TRBV7-2; j_call: TRBJ1-1; cdr3_aa: ASSLAGGNTEAF
v_call: TRBV29-1; j_call: TRBJ1-1; cdr3_aa: SVATSLEAF
v_call: TRBV20-1; j_call: TRBJ2-1; cdr3_aa: SASELAQDYNEQF
v_call: TRBV4-2; j_call: TRBJ2-3; cdr3_aa: ASSQEIPGAGTDTQY